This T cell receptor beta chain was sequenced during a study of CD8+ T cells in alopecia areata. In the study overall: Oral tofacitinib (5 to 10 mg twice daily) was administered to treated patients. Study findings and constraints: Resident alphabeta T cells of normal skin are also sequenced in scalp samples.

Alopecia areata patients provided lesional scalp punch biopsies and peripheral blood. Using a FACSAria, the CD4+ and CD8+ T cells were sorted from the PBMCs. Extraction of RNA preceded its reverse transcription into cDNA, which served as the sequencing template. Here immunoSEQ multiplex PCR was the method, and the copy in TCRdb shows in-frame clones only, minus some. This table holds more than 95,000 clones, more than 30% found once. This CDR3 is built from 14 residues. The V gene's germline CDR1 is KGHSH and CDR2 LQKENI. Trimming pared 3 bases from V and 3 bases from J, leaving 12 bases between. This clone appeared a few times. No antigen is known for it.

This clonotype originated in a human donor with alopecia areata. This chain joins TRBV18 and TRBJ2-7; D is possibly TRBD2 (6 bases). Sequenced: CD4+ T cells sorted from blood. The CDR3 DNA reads TGTGCCAGCTCACCGTCCCGGACTAACTACGAGCAGTACTTC. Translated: CASSPSRTNYEQYF.